This T cell receptor (beta chain) was obtained from a study of blood T cell repertoires in COVID-19. Looking at the study overall: The United States, Italy and Spain were the sources of the acute and convalescent COVID-19 samples. T cells, B-cell-depleted T cells, or PBMCs supplied cDNA or gDNA.

In the original analysis: Amplification of reference gene primers provided the estimated nucleated cell counts. Measured with immunoSEQ multiplex PCR; TCRdb has only the in-frame clones, and not every one. That table furnishes V, J and clone size, whereas the DNA furnished D and trimming. In the table there are 45,000 to 70,000 clones, approximately 80% of which are singletons. The CDR3 has 15 residues. Deletions cut 3 bases from V and 5 bases from J, with 11 bases between. CDR1 and CDR2 from the germline V gene are SGHVS and FQNEAQ. Sequenced input: peripheral blood. V and J are TRBV7-8 and TRBJ1-6; D might be TRBD1 (6 bases). The sequence was obtained from a man in his fifties or sixties with acute or convalescent COVID-19. The CDR3 coding sequence is TGTGCCAGCAGCTTGACCGGACAGCATAATTCACCCCTCCACTTT. This sequence encodes CASSLTGQHNSPLHF.